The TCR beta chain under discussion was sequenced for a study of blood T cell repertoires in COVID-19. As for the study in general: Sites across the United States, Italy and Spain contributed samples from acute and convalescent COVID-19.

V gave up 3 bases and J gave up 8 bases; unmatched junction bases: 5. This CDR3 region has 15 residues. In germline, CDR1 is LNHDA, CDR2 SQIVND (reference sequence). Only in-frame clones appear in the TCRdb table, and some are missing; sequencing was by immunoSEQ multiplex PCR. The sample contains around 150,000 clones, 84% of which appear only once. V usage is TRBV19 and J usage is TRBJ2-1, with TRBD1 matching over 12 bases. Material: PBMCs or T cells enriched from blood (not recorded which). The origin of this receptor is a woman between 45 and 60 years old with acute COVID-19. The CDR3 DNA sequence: TGTGCCAGTAGTATCCAGGGACAGGGGGCCTATGAGCAGTTCTTC. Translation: CASSIQGQGAYEQFF.